This T cell receptor beta chain was recovered during a study of cytomegalovirus exposure and HLA in healthy donors. Findings and caveats of the study: A list of 164 TCR beta chains associated with cytomegalovirus was given. Most of the TCR beta V segments (in an earlier analysis) were productive either about 87% or about 30% of the time.

Trimming cost V 2 bases and J 5 bases, with 15 bases left between them. This CDR3 contains 15 residues. Germline V gene data show CDR1 as MNHEY and CDR2 as SVGAGI. Of note for this clone: Its antigen is not known.

The PCR used 60 Vbeta and 13 Jbeta primers. Assay: immunoSEQ multiplex PCR; the TCRdb copy retains only in-frame clones and omits some. The data contain about 120,000 clones, approximately 80% of them singletons. The V gene is TRBV6-5, the J gene TRBJ1-1; D unresolved. The sample was PBMCs. The sequence came from a female donor in good health and CMV-seronegative. The CDR3 reads CASSYLFGEGTEAFF. CDR3 in DNA: TGTGCCAGCAGTTACCTTTTCGGGGAGGGAACTGAAGCTTTCTTT.